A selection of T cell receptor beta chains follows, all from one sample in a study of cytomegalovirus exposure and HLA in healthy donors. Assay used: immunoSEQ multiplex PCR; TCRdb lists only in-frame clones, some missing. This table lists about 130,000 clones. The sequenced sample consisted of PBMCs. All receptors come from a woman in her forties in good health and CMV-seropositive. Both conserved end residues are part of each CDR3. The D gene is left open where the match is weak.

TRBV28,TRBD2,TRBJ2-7,CASSLVGTSIYEQYF
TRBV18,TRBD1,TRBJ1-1,CASSRDRGFGTEAFF
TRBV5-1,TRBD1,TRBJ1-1,CASSPMTGGYTEAFF
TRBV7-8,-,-,CASSSGQGRGEQYF
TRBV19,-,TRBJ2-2,CASSGVSHTGELFF
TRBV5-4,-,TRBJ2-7,CASSFQLSYEQYF
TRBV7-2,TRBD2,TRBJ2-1,CASRRTSGAYNEQFF
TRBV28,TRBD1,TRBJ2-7,CASRPGGQGNSYEQYF
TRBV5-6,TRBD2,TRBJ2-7,CASSSTGWGEGLDEQYF
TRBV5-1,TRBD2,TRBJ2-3,CASRPSGRADTQYF
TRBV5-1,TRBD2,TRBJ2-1,CASSLDGGGVDEQFF
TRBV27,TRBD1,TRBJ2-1,CASTGTGPYNEQFF
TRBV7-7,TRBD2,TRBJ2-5,CASSHNLLGLAGGIGETQYF
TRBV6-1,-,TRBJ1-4,CASSEGVTNEKLFF
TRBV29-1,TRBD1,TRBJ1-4,CSIIQGAGEKLFF
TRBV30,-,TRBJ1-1,CAWSVGTEAFF
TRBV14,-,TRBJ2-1,CASSQVTGSNEQFF
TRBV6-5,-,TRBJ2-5,CASRLQGSETQYF
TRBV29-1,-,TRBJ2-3,CSVATPRGLISTDTQYF
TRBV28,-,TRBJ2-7,CASSLSGSTYEQYF